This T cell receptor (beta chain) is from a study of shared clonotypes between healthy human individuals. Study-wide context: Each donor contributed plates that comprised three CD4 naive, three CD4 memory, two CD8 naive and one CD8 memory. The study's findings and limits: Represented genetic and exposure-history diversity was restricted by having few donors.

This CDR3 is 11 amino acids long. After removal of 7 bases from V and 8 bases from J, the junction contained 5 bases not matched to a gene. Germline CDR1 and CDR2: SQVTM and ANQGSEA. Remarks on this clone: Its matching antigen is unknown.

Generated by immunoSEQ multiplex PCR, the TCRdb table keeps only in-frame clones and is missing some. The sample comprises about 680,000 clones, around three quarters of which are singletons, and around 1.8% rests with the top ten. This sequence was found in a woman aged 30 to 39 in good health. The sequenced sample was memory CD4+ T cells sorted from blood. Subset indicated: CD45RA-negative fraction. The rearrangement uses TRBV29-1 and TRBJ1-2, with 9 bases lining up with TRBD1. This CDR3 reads CSGGQGDGYTF. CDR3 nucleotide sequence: TGCAGCGGGGGACAGGGAGACGGCTACACCTTC. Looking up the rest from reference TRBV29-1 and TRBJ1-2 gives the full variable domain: SAVISQKPSRDICQRGTSLTIQCQVDSQVTMMFWYRQQPGQSLTLIATANQGSEATYESGFVIDKFPISRPNLTFSTLTVSNMSPEDSSIYLCSGGQGDGYTFGSGTRLTVV.